One sample yielded the 27 T cell receptor beta chains listed below, sequenced in a study of cytomegalovirus exposure and HLA in healthy donors. Sequencing was performed with immunoSEQ multiplex PCR; in TCRdb, only in-frame clones are kept and a portion is missing. The data show about 190,000 clones, approximately 84% seen once. Sequencing used PBMCs. These receptors all come from a man between 18 and 35 years old in good health and CMV-seropositive.

This clone was detected only a few times. The chain couples TRBV9 to TRBJ1-1, with D tentatively TRBD1 (6 bases). V lost 0 bases and J 1 base, leaving 10 bases between the germline ends. In germline, CDR1 is SGDLS, CDR2 YYNGEE. CDR3 length: 15 amino acids. CDR3 region: CASSVAQGANTEAFF. Written as DNA, the CDR3 is TGTGCCAGCAGCGTAGCACAGGGCGCGAACACTGAAGCTTTCTTT. The full variable domain, in which reference TRBV9 and TRBJ1-1 provide the parts outside the CDR3, is DSGVTQTPKHLITATGQRVTLRCSPRSGDLSVYWYQQSLDQGLQFLIQYYNGEERAKGNILERFSAQQFPDLHSELNLSSLELGDSALYFCASSVAQGANTEAFFGQGTRLTVV.

The J gene is TRBJ2-3, the V gene TRBV6-6, with no clear D. CDR1 and CDR2 from the germline V gene are MNHNY and SVGAGI (reference sequence). There are 14 residues in the CDR3. The V end lost 6 bases, the J end lost 2 bases, and 12 bases lay between the germline ends. CDR3 nucleotide sequence: TGTGCCAGCAGGCGCTACGTTACCACAGATACGCAGTATTTT. This sequence encodes CASRRYVTTDTQYF.

V gene TRBV4-3 combines with J gene TRBJ2-7; TRBD2 matches 8 bases. This CDR3 is built from 15 residues. Trimming took 4 bases from V and 4 from J; bases not matched to a gene: 9. CDR1 is LGHNA and CDR2 is YSLEER in the germline V gene. The CDR3 nucleotides are TGCGCCAGCAGCCCAGCCGGGACTAGTGTGTACGAGCAGTACTTC. This gives the protein CASSPAGTSVYEQYF.

This chain joins TRBV7-9 and TRBJ2-1; TRBD2 aligns across 10 bases. Germline lookup yields CDR1 SEHNR and CDR2 FQNEAQ (reference sequence). V was clipped by 3 bases and J by 5 bases; unmatched bases: 4. The CDR3 spans 15 residues. CDR3 sequence: CASSLSGTSDNEQFF. CDR3 bases: TGTGCCAGCAGCTTGTCCGGGACTAGCGACAATGAGCAGTTCTTC.

The chain uses TRBV29-1 and TRBJ2-2; D perhaps matches TRBD2 (6 bases). Germline assignment: CDR1 SQVTM and CDR2 ANQGSEA. The ends were cut back, 4 bases at V and 2 bases at J, with 14 bases in the middle. The CDR3 is made up of 15 amino acids. The CDR3 nucleotides read TGCAGCGTTGGGGCCGGGACTCTCAACACCGGGGAGCTGTTTTTT. Translated: CSVGAGTLNTGELFF.

The chain combines TRBV10-3 with TRBJ2-7; tentatively, D is TRBD2 (6 bases). Germline values: CDR1 ENHRY, CDR2 SYGVKD. The V gene lost 1 base and the J gene lost 5 bases, with 15 bases spanning the gap. The CDR3 runs 15 residues. As DNA, the CDR3 is TGTGCCATCAGTGAGTTCTCGGGGGTTGGGCACGAGCAGTACTTC. Translated, it gives CAISEFSGVGHEQYF.

The chain combines TRBV29-1 with TRBJ2-4, with D perhaps TRBD2 (5 bases). Between the trimmed V and J ends, which lost 4 bases and 7 bases, there was a span of 11 bases. The CDR3 has 12 residues. From germline, CDR1 is SQVTM and CDR2 ANQGSEA. CDR3 in DNA: TGCAGCGTTGCACTAGTACGGAACATTCAGTACTTC. Translated: CSVALVRNIQYF.

This sequence joins TRBV7-2 and TRBJ2-1; TRBD1 is a possible D gene (6 bases). Germline CDR1 reads SGHTA; CDR2 reads FQGNSA. Between the trimmed V and J ends, which lost 2 bases and 5 bases, there was a span of 10 bases. CDR3 size: 14 residues. CDR3 DNA: TGTGCCAGCAGCTTACGGACAGCAAACAATGAGCAGTTCTTC. This gives the protein CASSLRTANNEQFF.

This clone has only one observation. The rearrangement joins TRBV11-3 to TRBJ1-1, with D perhaps TRBD1 (5 bases). Germline V gives CDR1 SGHNT, CDR2 YENEEA. V lost 4 bases and J 4 bases, leaving 10 bases between the germline ends. This CDR3 is 13 amino acids long. The CDR3 DNA follows: TGTGCCAGCAGCTCGCTACAGGTCACTGAAGCTTTCTTT. This translates into CASSSLQVTEAFF.

CDR3 bases: TGTGCCAGCAGCTTATACCTTTCTAGCGGCAACACCGGGGAGCTGTTTTTT. It translates to CASSLYLSSGNTGELFF. This chain connects TRBV7-3 to TRBJ2-2; 7 nucleotides line up with TRBD2. Unmatched junction bases numbered 8, after V lost 2 bases and J lost 2 bases. Germline V gives CDR1 SGHTA, CDR2 FQGTGA. The CDR3 consists of 17 residues.

The rearrangement joins TRBV5-6 to TRBJ2-5; the match to TRBD2 covers 7 bases. V dropped 1 base and J dropped 5; count of bases not matched to a gene: 11. The CDR3 extends over 16 amino acids. Germline assignment: CDR1 SGHDT and CDR2 YYEEEE. CDR3 DNA sequence: TGTGCCAGCAGCTTGTGGTTAGTCAGGGAGGGGGAGACCCAGTACTTC. Translated, it gives CASSLWLVREGETQYF.

This chain links TRBV4-3 with TRBJ1-2; 9 bases agree with TRBD1. CDR3 length: 16 amino acids. The J segment lost 2 bases and the V segment lost 1 base, leaving 5 bases of the junction unmatched. Germline loops: CDR1 LGHNA, CDR2 YSLEER. The CDR3 sequence is CASSQVQGAENYGYTF. Written as DNA, the CDR3 is TGCGCCAGCAGCCAAGTACAGGGGGCGGAGAACTATGGCTACACCTTC.

CDR3 DNA sequence: TGCAGCGTTGCGACTAGCGGGAGGGCCCACCCAGATACGCAGTATTTT. Translated: CSVATSGRAHPDTQYF. The rearrangement joins TRBV29-1 to TRBJ2-3; 14 bases line up with TRBD2. This CDR3 is built from 16 residues. Germline V gene data show CDR1 as SQVTM and CDR2 as ANQGSEA. Germline trimming cut 4 bases from V and 4 bases from J; bases unmatched to any gene: 7.

This clone was counted once. The V and J genes are TRBV27 and TRBJ2-1, with TRBD2 matching over 7 bases. Germline CDR1 MNHEY, CDR2 SMNVEV (reference sequence). The CDR3 is made up of 16 amino acids. The V and J ends lost 7 bases and 8 bases, in that order; junction bases with no gene match: 17. The CDR3, as DNA: TGTGCCAGCACCAAACTAGCGAGAGGTAGGGGTGATGAGCAGTTCTTC. Translation gives CASTKLARGRGDEQFF.

The V gene is TRBV9, the J gene TRBJ2-1, with TRBD2 matching over 8 bases. In germline, CDR1 is SGDLS, CDR2 YYNGEE. This CDR3 comprises 15 residues. The J segment lost 10 bases and the V segment lost 0 bases, leaving 9 bases of the junction unmatched. The chain's CDR3 is CASSVGLAGYSEQFF. CDR3 in DNA: TGTGCCAGCAGCGTAGGGTTAGCGGGATATAGCGAGCAGTTCTTC.

The chain employs TRBV25-1 and TRBJ2-2, with D uncertain. V lost 1 base to trimming and J lost 4 bases, with 13 bases between them. Germline CDR1 and CDR2: MGHDK and SYGVNS. There are 16 residues in the CDR3. The CDR3 nucleotides are TGTGCCAGCAGTGAATTGGAGACCACAATCACCGGGGAGCTGTTTTTT. Its translation: CASSELETTITGELFF.

The chain joins TRBV7-2 to TRBJ2-7; D not resolved. Germline loops: CDR1 SGHTA, CDR2 FQGNSA. The CDR3 extends over 13 amino acids. The ends were cut back, 0 bases at V and 2 bases at J, with 5 bases in the middle. The CDR3 DNA reads TGTGCCAGCAGCTTAGCGCGGACCTACGAGCAGTACTTC. Translation gives CASSLARTYEQYF.

This clone was recorded only once. V is TRBV5-6 and J is TRBJ2-1; 7 nucleotides line up with TRBD1. CDR1 is SGHDT and CDR2 is YYEEEE in the germline V gene. Germline trimming cut 4 bases from V and 6 bases from J; bases unmatched to any gene: 7. This CDR3 is built from 14 residues. CDR3 sequence reads: CASSRDRDRNEQFF. CDR3 coding DNA: TGTGCCAGCAGCCGAGACAGGGATCGCAATGAGCAGTTCTTC.

V gene TRBV6-5 combines with J gene TRBJ2-7, with 10 bases identical to TRBD1. V lost 0 bases, J lost 1 base, and 0 bases stayed unmatched. Germline V gene data show CDR1 as MNHEY and CDR2 as SVGAGI. CDR3 size: 15 residues. The CDR3 nucleotides are TGTGCCAGCAGTTACTCGGGACAGGGGTCCTACGAGCAGTACTTC. Protein sequence: CASSYSGQGSYEQYF.

This clone appeared once. V gene TRBV27 combines with J gene TRBJ2-3, with 9 bases fitting TRBD2. The germline V gene encodes CDR1 MNHEY and CDR2 SMNVEV (reference sequence). This CDR3 is 16 amino acids long. Losses at the gene ends were 2 bases for V and 2 bases for J; bases not matched to a gene: 5. CDR3 sequence reads: CASSLGLAGATDTQYF. CDR3 bases: TGTGCCAGCAGTTTAGGGTTAGCGGGGGCCACAGATACGCAGTATTTT.

The CDR3 spells CASSRGEGVNTEAFF. The CDR3 nucleotides read TGCGCCAGCAGCCGGGGGGAGGGGGTGAACACTGAAGCTTTCTTT. This chain connects TRBV5-1 to TRBJ1-1, with TRBD1 as a possible D gene (6 bases). CDR3 size: 15 residues. Trimming cost V 4 bases and J 0 bases, with 13 bases left between them. CDR1 SGHRS and CDR2 YFSETQ come from the germline V gene.

The gene calls are TRBV29-1 and TRBJ1-4, with TRBD1 matching 12 bases. V lost 1 base to trimming and J lost 7 bases; unmatched junction nucleotides: 4. This CDR3 has 15 amino acids. CDR1 SQVTM and CDR2 ANQGSEA come from the germline V gene. CDR3 residues: CSVEGGQGAIEKLFF. As DNA, the CDR3 is TGCAGCGTTGAAGGGGGACAGGGGGCCATTGAAAAACTGTTTTTT.

The rearrangement uses TRBV13 and TRBJ2-4, with TRBD2 identical over 10 bases. V dropped 5 bases and J dropped 3; count of bases not matched to a gene: 10. CDR1 is PRHDT, CDR2 FYEKMQ, per germline (reference sequence). This CDR3 has 17 residues. The CDR3: CASSLPTSGNDKNIQYF. CDR3 in DNA: TGTGCCAGCAGCCTCCCCACTAGCGGGAACGACAAAAACATTCAGTACTTC.

The V call is TRBV4-1, the J call TRBJ2-1, with TRBD2 as a possible D gene (6 bases). Trimming stripped 6 bases from V and 8 bases from J, with 23 bases between. The CDR3 length is 16 residues. Germline loops: CDR1 MGHRA, CDR2 YSYEKL. The DNA for the CDR3 is TGCGCCAGCAGGGGGAGGCGAAAAACAATCCTCGATGAGCAGTTCTTC. This translates into CASRGRRKTILDEQFF.

The chain couples TRBV11-2 to TRBJ1-4; a weak D match, TRBD1 (6 bases). V lost 4 bases and J lost 8, with 14 bases in between. This CDR3 comprises 14 residues. Germline CDR1 SGHAT, CDR2 FQNNGV. This chain's CDR3 is CASSSTRGIEKLFF. The CDR3 region has the DNA TGTGCCAGCAGCTCTACGAGGGGGATAGAAAAACTGTTTTTT.

The chain has TRBV9 and TRBJ2-1, with 10 bases identical to TRBD2. This CDR3 contains 17 residues. Germline loops: CDR1 SGDLS, CDR2 YYNGEE. The J segment lost 5 bases and the V segment lost 3 bases, leaving 11 bases of the junction unmatched. The CDR3 DNA reads as TGTGCCAGCAGCGACCCCCCCCTAGCGGGAGTCCACAATGAGCAGTTCTTC. Translation: CASSDPPLAGVHNEQFF.

The chain employs TRBV7-2 and TRBJ2-2; weak D call: TRBD2 (6 bases). In germline, CDR1 is SGHTA, CDR2 FQGNSA. The germline V and J ends were trimmed by 4 bases and 3 bases, with 15 bases remaining between them. The CDR3 extends over 16 amino acids. CDR3 residues: CASSSRDGSDTGELFF. In DNA, the CDR3 is TGTGCCAGCAGCTCACGCGACGGGAGTGACACCGGGGAGCTGTTTTTT.